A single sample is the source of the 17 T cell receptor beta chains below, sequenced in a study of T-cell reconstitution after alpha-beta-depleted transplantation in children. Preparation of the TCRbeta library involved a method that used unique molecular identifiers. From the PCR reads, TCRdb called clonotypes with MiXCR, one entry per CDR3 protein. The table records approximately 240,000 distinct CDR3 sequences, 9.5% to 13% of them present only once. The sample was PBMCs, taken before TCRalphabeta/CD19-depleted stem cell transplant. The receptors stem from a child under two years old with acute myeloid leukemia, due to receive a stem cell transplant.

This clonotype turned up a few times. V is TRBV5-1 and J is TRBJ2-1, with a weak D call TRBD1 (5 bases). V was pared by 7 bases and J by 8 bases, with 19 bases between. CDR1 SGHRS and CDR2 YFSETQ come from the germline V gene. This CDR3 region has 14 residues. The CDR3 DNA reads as TGCGCCAGCGCCCCAGGGATCCATGGGGATGAGCAGTTCTTC. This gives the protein CASAPGIHGDEQFF.

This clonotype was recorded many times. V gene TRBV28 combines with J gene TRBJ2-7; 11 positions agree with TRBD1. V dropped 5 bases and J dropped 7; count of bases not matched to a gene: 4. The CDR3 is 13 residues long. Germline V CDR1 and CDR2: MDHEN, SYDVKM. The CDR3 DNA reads TGTGCCAGCAGTCCCGGACAGGGGGCAGAGCAGTACTTC. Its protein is CASSPGQGAEQYF.

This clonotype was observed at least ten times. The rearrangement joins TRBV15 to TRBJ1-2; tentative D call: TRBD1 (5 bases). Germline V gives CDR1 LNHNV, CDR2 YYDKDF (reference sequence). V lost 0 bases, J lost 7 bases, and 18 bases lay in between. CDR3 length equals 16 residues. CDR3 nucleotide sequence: TGTGCCACCAGCAGAGATCCCTCGGGGCAGGTCGGTGGCTACACCTTC. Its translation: CATSRDPSGQVGGYTF.

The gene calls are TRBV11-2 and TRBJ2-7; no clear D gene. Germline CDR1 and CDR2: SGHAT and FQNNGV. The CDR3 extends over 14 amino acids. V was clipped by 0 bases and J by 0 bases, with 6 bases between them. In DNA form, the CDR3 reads TGTGCCAGCAGCTTAGAGAGTCTCTCCTACGAGCAGTACTTC. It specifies CASSLESLSYEQYF. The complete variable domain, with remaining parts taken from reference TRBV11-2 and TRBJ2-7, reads EAGVAQSPRYKIIEKRQSVAFWCNPISGHATLYWYQQILGQGPKLLIQFQNNGVVDDSQLPKDRFSAERLKGVDSTLKIQPAKLEDSAVYLCASSLESLSYEQYFGPGTRLTVT.

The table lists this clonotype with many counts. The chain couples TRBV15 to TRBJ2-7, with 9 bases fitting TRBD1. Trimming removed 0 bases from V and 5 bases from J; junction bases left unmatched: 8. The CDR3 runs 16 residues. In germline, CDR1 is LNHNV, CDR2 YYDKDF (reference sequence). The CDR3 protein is CATSRDWGGQGHEQYF. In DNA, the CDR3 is TGTGCCACCAGCAGAGATTGGGGGGGACAGGGCCACGAGCAGTACTTC.

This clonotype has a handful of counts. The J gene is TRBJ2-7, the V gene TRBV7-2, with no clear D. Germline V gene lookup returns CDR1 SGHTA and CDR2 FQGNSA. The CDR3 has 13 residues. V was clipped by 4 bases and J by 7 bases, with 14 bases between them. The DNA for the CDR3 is TGTGCCAGCAGCTCCCACACTCTCTGGGAGCAGTACTTC. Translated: CASSSHTLWEQYF. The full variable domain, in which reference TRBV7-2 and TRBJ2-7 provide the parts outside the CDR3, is GAGVSQSPSNKVTEKGKDVELRCDPISGHTALYWYRQSLGQGLEFLIYFQGNSAPDKSGLPSDRFSAERTGGSVSTLTIQRTQQEDSAVYLCASSSHTLWEQYFGPGTRLTVT.

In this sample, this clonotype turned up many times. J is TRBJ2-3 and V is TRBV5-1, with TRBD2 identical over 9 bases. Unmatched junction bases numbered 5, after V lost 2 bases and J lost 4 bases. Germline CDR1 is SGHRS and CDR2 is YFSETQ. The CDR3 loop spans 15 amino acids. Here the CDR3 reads CASSFLAGRADTQYF. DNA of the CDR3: TGCGCCAGCAGCTTCCTAGCGGGAAGGGCAGATACGCAGTATTTT.

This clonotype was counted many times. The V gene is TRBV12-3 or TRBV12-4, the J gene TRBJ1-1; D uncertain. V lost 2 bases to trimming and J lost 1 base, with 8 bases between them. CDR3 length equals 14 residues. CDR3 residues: CASSLPQKNTEAFF. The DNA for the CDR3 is TGTGCCAGCAGTTTACCTCAAAAGAACACTGAAGCTTTCTTT.

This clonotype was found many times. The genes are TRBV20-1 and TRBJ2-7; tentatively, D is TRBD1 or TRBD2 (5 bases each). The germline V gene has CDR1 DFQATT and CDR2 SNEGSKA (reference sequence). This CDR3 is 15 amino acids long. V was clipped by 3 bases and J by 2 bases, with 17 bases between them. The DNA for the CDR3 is TGCAGTGCTAGCGACGCCTCCGGGACGACCTACGAGCAGTACTTC. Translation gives CSASDASGTTYEQYF.

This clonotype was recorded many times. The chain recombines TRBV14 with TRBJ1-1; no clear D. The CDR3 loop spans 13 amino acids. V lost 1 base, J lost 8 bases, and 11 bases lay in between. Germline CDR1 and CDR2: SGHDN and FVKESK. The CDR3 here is CASSQVPGREAFF. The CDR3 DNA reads TGTGCCAGCAGCCAAGTTCCGGGAAGGGAAGCTTTCTTT.

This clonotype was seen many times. Here the CDR3 DNA reads TGTGCCACCGGGGGGGCACACACTGAAGCTTTCTTT. Its translation: CATGGAHTEAFF. The chain uses TRBV15 and TRBJ1-1; D is perhaps TRBD1 (6 bases). The CDR3 has 12 residues. The V end was cut by 8 bases, the J end by 3 bases, with 10 bases between. Per the germline V gene, CDR1 is LNHNV and CDR2 is YYDKDF (reference sequence).

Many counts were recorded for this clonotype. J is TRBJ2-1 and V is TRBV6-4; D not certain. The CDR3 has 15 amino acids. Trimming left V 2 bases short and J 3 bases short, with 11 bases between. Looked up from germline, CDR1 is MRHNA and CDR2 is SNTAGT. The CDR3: CASSDKTAGYNEQFF. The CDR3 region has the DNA TGTGCCAGCAGTGACAAAACGGCAGGCTACAATGAGCAGTTCTTC.

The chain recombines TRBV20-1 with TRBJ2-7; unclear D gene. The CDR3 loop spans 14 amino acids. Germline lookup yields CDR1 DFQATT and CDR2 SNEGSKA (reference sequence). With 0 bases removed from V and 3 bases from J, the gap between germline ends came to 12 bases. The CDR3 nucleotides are TGCAGTGCTAGAGATCGGGCGCACCACTACGAGCAGTACTTC. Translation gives CSARDRAHHYEQYF.

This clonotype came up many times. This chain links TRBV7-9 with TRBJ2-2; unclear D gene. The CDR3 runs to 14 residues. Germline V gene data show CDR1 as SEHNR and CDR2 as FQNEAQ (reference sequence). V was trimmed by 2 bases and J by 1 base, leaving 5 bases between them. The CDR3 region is CASSLIKNTGELFF. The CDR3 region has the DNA TGTGCCAGCAGCTTAATAAAGAACACCGGGGAGCTGTTTTTT.

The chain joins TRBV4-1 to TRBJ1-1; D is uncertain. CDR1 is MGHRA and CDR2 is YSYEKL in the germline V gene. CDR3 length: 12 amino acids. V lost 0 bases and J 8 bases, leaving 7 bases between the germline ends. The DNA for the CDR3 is TGCGCCAGCAGCCAAGAGGGGATCGAAGCTTTCTTT. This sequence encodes CASSQEGIEAFF.

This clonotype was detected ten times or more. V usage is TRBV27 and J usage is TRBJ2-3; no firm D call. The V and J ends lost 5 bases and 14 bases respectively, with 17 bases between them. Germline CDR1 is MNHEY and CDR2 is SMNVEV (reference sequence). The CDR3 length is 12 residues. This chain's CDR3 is CASSPPFTVPYF. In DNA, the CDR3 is TGTGCCAGCAGTCCCCCTTTTACCGTGCCGTATTTT.

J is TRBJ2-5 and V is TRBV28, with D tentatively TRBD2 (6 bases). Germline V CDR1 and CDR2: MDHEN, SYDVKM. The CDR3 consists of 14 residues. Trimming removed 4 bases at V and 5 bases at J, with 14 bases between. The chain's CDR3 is CASSSTWGRETQYF. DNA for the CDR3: TGTGCCAGCAGTTCTACTTGGGGGAGGGAGACCCAGTACTTC.